This T cell receptor (beta chain) was profiled in a study of beta chain features in type 1 diabetes (dated by TCRdb to 2016 to 2019). Concerning the study at large: Mean age, gender distribution, total cell number and subset yield did not differ between patients and healthy donors. A total of some 100,000,000 sorted cells were examined across all samples, and a strong correlation was observed between cell number per subset and RNA yield. The study compared the TCRB repertoires of sorted circulating CD4+ T cell subsets in recently diagnosed type 1 diabetes patients with those in matched healthy donors. Whereas all 30 or so donors provided naive and central memory subsets, regulatory and stem cell-like memory subsets were isolated from just 8 patients and about 8 healthy donors. General findings and caveats noted by the study authors: In all four CD4+ subsets, TCRB CDR3 length was moderately but significantly shorter in type 1 diabetes patients. Shorter templates might have been favored by PCR, but patient and control samples were amplified and corrected together, so both groups would have been affected equally by any skew. Naive, central memory and regulatory TCRB repertoires appeared to be more alike among patients than among healthy donors. Because small numbers of individuals were included in the HLA sub-analyses, any influence of HLA type on TCRB rearrangement was left unresolved. Patients with type 1 diabetes made fewer insertions and deleted more nucleotides at VDJ recombination sites, implying thymic rearrangement abnormalities. Because cDNA was sequenced instead of genomic DNA, highly expressing activated cells could be over-represented, though the groups showed no difference in activation or CD3 levels.

A single peripheral blood draw of about 116 mL on average was collected from each donor into heparinised tubes. A BD FACSAria II was used to sort naive, central memory, regulatory and stem cell-like memory CD4+ T cells with a panel that included CD45RO, CCR7, CD25, CD127, CD95 and CD27. All sorted populations exceeded 95% purity. Right away, PBMCs were isolated by Lymphoprep density gradient centrifugation and were stained directly, with no culture step. To minimize batch effects, samples were stained and sorted in pairs, one healthy donor with one patient per experiment. Comment on this clone: What this receptor recognizes is not known. One base away there is no much larger clone; base qualities are not given.

The entire isolated RNA was reverse transcribed using the High Capacity cDNA Reverse Transcription Kit, and thus expressed TCRB transcripts were sequenced. Naive, central memory and regulatory T cell samples underwent deep immunoSEQ sequencing, averaging around 4 million total reads per sample. After sorted cells were lysed in RLT buffer, RNA was extracted with DNase-treated RNeasy Micro or Mini kits, with the choice depending on cell number. Each cell subset was processed separately to prevent cross-contamination, with patient and healthy donor samples processed together. TCRB sequences were amplified from cDNA with the immunoSEQ multiplex PCR, producing 87-bp fragments spanning the CDR3 region. Sequencing of the amplicons was performed on the Illumina HiSeq platform. The paper's data handling went like this. PCR bias was corrected computationally using synthetic template baselines, and reads within Hamming distance 2 were collapsed, with unmergeable singletons discarded. Reads were aligned to IMGT to assign V, D and J genes, CDR3 length, and insertions or deletions at six rearrangement sites. Within each subset, clonotype counts were normalized to the number of sorted cells before true diversity and Gini coefficients were calculated with the tcR R package. The overlap coefficient, calculated on TCRB nucleotide sequences, was used to measure repertoire sharing. As a proxy for the pre-selection repertoire, out-of-frame TCRB sequences from naive cells were analyzed. The table comes from immuneACCESS by way of TCRdb, which keeps in-frame sequences with V and J called. Part of the clones is missing from these tables; in studies checked, under half for an unresolved V gene and the rest for unknown reasons. V and J calls and clone size are given by that table; D and trimming were obtained from the DNA. The sample records approximately 250,000 clones, 16% of which are singletons. The ten largest account for about 0.092% of the sample.

This clonotype originated in a young man with type 1 diabetes. The sequencing input was naive CD4+ T cells from blood. Sample cell subset or site, as interpreted from the label and publication: true naive CD4+ T cells.

The CDR3 is CAYRVETQYF. The DNA sequence is given as TGTGCCTACAGGGTTGAGACCCAGTACTTC. The V and J genes are TRBV30 and TRBJ2-5; TRBD1 is a weak D gene call, 6 bases matching. V is reduced by 7 bases and J by 5 bases, leaving a spacing of 8 bases between them. The CDR3 runs 10 residues from the cysteine to the phenylalanine. Only the CDR3 region is kept as DNA, spanning 30 bases read in frame from base 1. CDR1 and CDR2, looked up from the germline V gene (reference sequence), are GTSNPN and SVGIG.